This T cell receptor (beta chain) was documented in a study of OX40 agonist ivuxolimab in advanced cancers. About the investigation overall: Ivuxolimab, which targeted the costimulatory receptor OX40 (CD134), was an agonistic, fully human IgG2 monoclonal antibody. The paper reports the monotherapy dose-escalation portion (N ≈ 50 patients) of the phase I ivuxolimab trial. Prior anti-PD-1, anti-PD-L1 or anti-CTLA-4 therapy was permitted, and checkpoint inhibitors had been received by about two fifths of dose-escalation patients. Among the 50 to 55 dose-escalation patients, 19 had hepatocellular carcinoma, about 15 melanoma, 9 renal cell carcinoma and 9 head and neck cancer. Partial responses were achieved by three dose-escalation patients, of whom one had hepatocellular carcinoma and two had cutaneous melanoma. In the dose-escalation cohort, roughly 80% of patients were male, and the mean age was approximately 60 years, with a range of roughly 20 to 80. Peripheral TCRbeta sequencing aimed to test whether ivuxolimab altered TCR sequence diversity and caused clonal T-cell expansion. Intravenous ivuxolimab was administered to patients every 2 weeks at six dose levels: 0.01, 0.1, 0.3, 1.5, 3 and 10 mg/kg. The study at large found these results: In the 0.1-3.0 mg/kg groups, partial responders had among the lowest normalized peripheral clonal expansion, particularly in CD8+ T cells. Which antigens the clonally expanded peripheral T cells were specific for was not determined. After ivuxolimab, CD8+ T cells had more expanded clones than CD4+ T cells on average. At doses of 0.1 to 3.0 mg/kg, clonal expansion of both CD4+ and CD8+ blood T cells was observed from baseline to week 6. Low levels of normalized T-cell clonal expansion were also seen in some patients who did not respond.

V loses 4 bases, J loses 3 bases, and the germline ends lie 13 bases apart. The CDR3 has 14 amino acids, counting the end cysteine and phenylalanine. Here the CDR3 DNA is all that survives: 42 bases in frame from base 1. The germline V gene supplies CDR1 MGHDK and CDR2 SYGVNS. This clone was recorded a few times. Its antigen is still unknown. No base quality values were provided; no much bigger clone lies one nucleotide off. Patients with a history of autoimmune disease or receiving systemic immunosuppression were excluded from the trial. Peripheral blood for TCR sequencing was drawn from every dose cohort at baseline, at cycle 4 day 1 and at cycle 7 day 1. Samples were obtained from an open-label, multicenter, first-in-human phase I dose-escalation trial of ivuxolimab. Adults with locally advanced or metastatic head and neck squamous cell, hepatocellular, melanoma or renal cell carcinoma were enrolled in the trial. Before TCR sequencing, CD4+ and CD8+ T cells were separately sorted from peripheral blood.

To sequence the TCRbeta CDR3 region, genomic DNA was isolated from the sorted cells. TCRbeta CDR3 regions were sequenced using the immunoSEQ Assay. In its TCRdb copy, this immuneACCESS table keeps in-frame sequences only and misses some clones. Where compared with another copy, unresolved V genes explain less than half of these, and the others have no known cause. The sample includes 45,000 to 60,000 clones, with 82% observed a single time. Over 1.1% of the sample is held by the ten biggest clonotypes. The sequence joins TRBV25-1 to TRBJ2-7; perhaps TRBD1 is the D gene, with 6 bases matching. The source of this sequence is an adult with an advanced solid tumor such as melanoma, head and neck, liver or kidney cancer. Sequenced here: CD4+ or CD8+ T cells sorted from blood, sampled in a trial of the OX40 agonist ivuxolimab. The CDR3 reads CASSGGGRIYEQYF. The DNA sequence is given as TGTGCCAGCAGTGGTGGGGGCAGGATCTACGAGCAGTACTTC.